One sample yielded the 23 T cell receptor beta chains listed below, sequenced in a study of post-analysis software for immune sequencing data. General study findings and limits: A few TRBV segments were significantly more frequent in patients than in controls. TRBV5-6, TRBV5-1 and TRBV20-1 were among these segments.

Unique molecular identifiers tagged the TCR beta cDNA libraries. Each CDR3 protein is one row after TCRdb ran MiXCR on the PCR reads. Altogether about 680,000 distinct CDR3 sequences are present, 55% to 60% being singletons, with the ten largest covering 11%. These TCRs' antigens remain unknown. The specimen was blood. The receptors originated from a girl aged 2-10 years with multiple sclerosis.

This chain connects TRBV2 to TRBJ1-1, with D hard to call. This CDR3 contains 13 residues. Trimming shortened V by 2 bases and J by 7 bases, and 11 bases separated the two germline ends. CDR1 and CDR2 (germline): SNHLY, FYNNEI. The CDR3 protein is CASSERQRIEAFF. DNA of the CDR3: TGTGCCAGCAGTGAACGGCAGAGGATTGAAGCTTTCTTT.

The rearrangement joins TRBV4-1 to TRBJ2-1; 13 bases are shared with TRBD2. The CDR3 covers 16 residues. Germline assignment: CDR1 MGHRA and CDR2 YSYEKL. The J segment lost 7 bases and the V segment lost 0 bases, leaving 3 bases of the junction unmatched. CDR3 coding DNA: TGCGCCAGCAGCCAAGACGGGACTAGCGGGAATAATGAGCAGTTCTTC. It codes for CASSQDGTSGNNEQFF.

This clonotype was found a few times. The rearrangement links TRBV27 to TRBJ2-3, with D possibly being TRBD1 or TRBD2 (5 bases each). Germline-derived CDR1 and CDR2 are MNHEY and SMNVEV (reference sequence). V was clipped by 6 bases and J by 5 bases, with 15 bases between them. The CDR3 loop spans 14 amino acids. The CDR3: CASSRGYVGDTQYF. The CDR3 nucleotides read TGTGCCAGCAGCCGGGGCTATGTGGGAGATACGCAGTATTTT.

V gene TRBV6-2 or TRBV6-3 combines with J gene TRBJ2-5; D is uncertain. Germline V gene sequence: CDR1 MNHEY, CDR2 SVGEGT. CDR3 length: 12 amino acids. The ends were cut back, 0 bases at V and 9 bases at J, with 8 bases in the middle. The CDR3, as DNA: TGTGCCAGCAGTTACTCGAGCGTGGCCCAGTACTTC. It specifies CASSYSSVAQYF.

This chain links TRBV29-1 with TRBJ2-4, with D perhaps matching TRBD2 (6 bases). The DNA end is more similar to TRBJ2-7, so the J call may be wrong. This CDR3 has 12 residues. The germline V gene has CDR1 SQVTM and CDR2 ANQGSEA. CDR3 sequence reads: CSVAEGRYEQYF. The CDR3 DNA reads TGCAGCGTTGCCGAAGGGAGGTACGAGCAGTACTTC.

The rearrangement uses TRBV20-1 and TRBJ1-1; D unresolved. The V gene lost 2 bases and the J gene lost 0 bases, with 13 bases spanning the gap. Germline CDR1 DFQATT, CDR2 SNEGSKA (reference sequence). The CDR3 covers 15 residues. The CDR3 DNA sequence: TGCAGTGCTAGATCGGGAGAGGCCATGAACACTGAAGCTTTCTTT. It specifies CSARSGEAMNTEAFF.

The J gene is TRBJ2-1, the V gene TRBV29-1, with TRBD2 matching 14 bases. J lost 8 bases, V lost 6 bases, and 21 bases had no gene match. Germline CDR1 is SQVTM and CDR2 is ANQGSEA. CDR3 length equals 19 residues. The CDR3 DNA sequence: TGCAGCGTCCGAAAGACAGGAGGCGGACTAGCGGGAGGATATGATGAGCAGTTCTTC. Translating it yields CSVRKTGGGLAGGYDEQFF.

The chain joins TRBV7-9 to TRBJ2-1; D could derive from TRBD1 or TRBD2 (5 bases each). V gave up 5 bases and J gave up 8 bases, with 19 bases separating them. Germline V CDR1 and CDR2: SEHNR, FQNEAQ (reference sequence). CDR3 size: 15 residues. CDR3 DNA: TGTGCCAGCAGCCCCCGTAGGGCAGGGAGTGATGAGCAGTTCTTC. Protein: CASSPRRAGSDEQFF.

This clonotype has just a few counts. The chain couples TRBV7-3 to TRBJ2-7; 10 nucleotides line up with TRBD2. Near its end, the DNA agrees better with TRBJ2-4, so the J call may be wrong. CDR1 SGHTA and CDR2 FQGTGA come from the germline V gene. The CDR3 extends over 16 amino acids. CDR3 residues: CASSLGLAGESDIQYF. CDR3 in DNA: TGTGCCAGCAGCTTAGGGCTAGCGGGAGAGTCAGACATTCAGTACTTC.

V usage is TRBV12-3 or TRBV12-4 and J usage is TRBJ1-5, with TRBD1 matching over 9 bases. The CDR3 contains 15 residues. Unmatched junction bases numbered 6, after V lost 6 bases and J lost 3 bases. The CDR3 protein is CASSGTGSSNQPQHF. CDR3 nucleotides: TGTGCCAGCAGCGGGACAGGGTCTTCCAATCAGCCCCAGCATTTT.

J is TRBJ2-4 and V is TRBV12-3 or TRBV12-4; 7 bases align to TRBD2. With the DNA end fitting TRBJ2-7 better, the J assignment may be wrong. The length of the CDR3 is 14 residues. The CDR3 loop is CASGVGGGRDEQYF. CDR3 DNA sequence: TGTGCCAGCGGAGTTGGGGGAGGGCGCGACGAGCAGTACTTC.

The rearrangement uses TRBV20-1 and TRBJ2-7, with D uncertain. V lost 1 base to trimming and J lost 1 base, with 11 bases between them. Germline assignment: CDR1 DFQATT and CDR2 SNEGSKA (reference sequence). CDR3 length: 14 residues. CDR3 DNA sequence: TGCAGTGCTAGAGTACGAGACGGTTCCTACGAGCAGTACTTC. It codes for CSARVRDGSYEQYF.

A single count supports this clonotype. J is TRBJ1-1 and V is TRBV5-1; 7 positions match TRBD1. Germline CDR1 and CDR2: SGHRS and YFSETQ. There are 13 residues in the CDR3. Losses at the gene ends were 5 bases for V and 8 bases for J; bases not matched to a gene: 9. The CDR3 protein is CASSHLGQAEAFF. DNA for the CDR3: TGCGCCAGCAGTCACCTTGGACAGGCGGAAGCTTTCTTT.

The chain is built from TRBV20-1 and TRBJ2-3, with 8 bases aligning to TRBD2. The CDR3 is 15 residues long. Trimming removed 8 bases from V and 0 bases from J; junction bases left unmatched: 10. From germline, CDR1 is DFQATT and CDR2 SNEGSKA (reference sequence). The CDR3 nucleotides are TGCAGTTTTCTCCGGGGGGGATCTAGCACAGATACGCAGTATTTT. This encodes CSFLRGGSSTDTQYF.

This rearrangement joins TRBV12-3 or TRBV12-4 to TRBJ1-1; D is possibly TRBD1 (5 bases). This CDR3 is 17 amino acids long. Trimming removed 5 bases from V and 1 base from J, with 20 bases in between. The CDR3 DNA reads TGTGCCAGCAGTCCCGCCAAGGCAGGGCCCGGGAACACTGAAGCTTTCTTT. Protein product: CASSPAKAGPGNTEAFF.

The rearrangement uses TRBV2 and TRBJ2-5; tentative D call: TRBD2 (6 bases). Trimming took off 8 bases at V and 5 bases at J, with 15 bases between the two ends. Germline CDR1 and CDR2: SNHLY and FYNNEI. The CDR3 is 13 residues long. The DNA for the CDR3 is TGTGCCAGCGTCCGGGGGAAAGGGGAGACCCAGTACTTC. Its translation: CASVRGKGETQYF.

The J gene is TRBJ2-7, the V gene TRBV5-1; weak D call: TRBD2 (5 bases). TRBJ2-5 explains the end of the DNA better; the J call may be wrong. CDR1 and CDR2 from the germline V gene are SGHRS and YFSETQ. CDR3 length: 15 amino acids. The CDR3 DNA sequence: TGCGCCAGCAGCTTGAGAGGGCAGGTTGAGGAGACCCAGTACTTC. Protein: CASSLRGQVEETQYF.

This clonotype was counted between two and nine times. V gene TRBV20-1 combines with J gene TRBJ2-5; D remains ambiguous. This CDR3 is 12 amino acids long. Deletions cut 2 bases from V and 2 bases from J, with 6 bases between. CDR1 DFQATT and CDR2 SNEGSKA come from the germline V gene (reference sequence). CDR3 region: CSARNNQETQYF. The CDR3 bases are TGCAGTGCTAGAAACAATCAAGAGACCCAGTACTTC.

This chain connects TRBV7-9 to TRBJ1-2; D gene ambiguous. The ends were cut back, 5 bases at V and 4 bases at J, with 11 bases in the middle. The length of the CDR3 is 13 residues. Germline-derived CDR1 and CDR2 are SEHNR and FQNEAQ (reference sequence). The DNA for the CDR3 is TGTGCCAGCAGCACCGGGATAGCCTATGGCTACACCTTC. Translation gives CASSTGIAYGYTF.

The rearrangement uses TRBV7-9 and TRBJ1-1, with 9 bases identical to TRBD1. J was trimmed by 2 bases and V by 3 bases; bases with no gene match: 7. The CDR3 loop spans 16 amino acids. The germline CDR1 and CDR2 sequences are SEHNR and FQNEAQ (reference sequence). CDR3 residues: CASSLSGTGPNTEAFF. The CDR3 DNA reads as TGTGCCAGCAGCTTGTCTGGGACAGGGCCCAACACTGAAGCTTTCTTT.

This chain connects TRBV7-9 to TRBJ1-1; TRBD1 is a possible D gene (6 bases). Trimming took off 2 bases at V and 8 bases at J, with 9 bases between the two ends. CDR1 and CDR2 (germline): SEHNR, FQNEAQ (reference sequence). The CDR3 is 12 residues long. The CDR3 nucleotides are TGTGCCAGCAGCTTATACGACAGGGAAGCTTTCTTT. This gives the protein CASSLYDREAFF. The full variable domain, with the rest looked up from reference TRBV7-9 and TRBJ1-1, is DTGVSQNPRHKITKRGQNVTFRCDPISEHNRLYWYRQTLGQGPEFLTYFQNEAQLEKSRLLSDRFSAERPKGSFSTLEIQRTEQGDSAMYLCASSLYDREAFFGQGTRLTVV.

This sequence joins TRBV12-3 or TRBV12-4 and TRBJ2-7, with 9 bases that match TRBD2. The CDR3 spans 16 residues. V trimming: 6 bases; J trimming: 2 bases; junction bases outside the gene matches: 11. The CDR3 is CASSRSLAGAAYEQYF. CDR3 nucleotide sequence: TGTGCCAGCAGCCGAAGTTTAGCGGGAGCAGCCTACGAGCAGTACTTC.

This chain connects TRBV3-1 to TRBJ2-3; perhaps D is TRBD1 or TRBD2 (5 bases each). This CDR3 region has 17 residues. Germline V lookup: CDR1 LGHDT, CDR2 YNNKEL (reference sequence). With 0 bases removed from V and 6 bases from J, the gap between germline ends came to 19 bases. In DNA form, the CDR3 reads TGTGCCAGCAGCCAAGATATGAGGGGCCTAAGGCCGGATACGCAGTATTTT. Protein product: CASSQDMRGLRPDTQYF.